The 2 T cell receptor beta chains presented below share a single source sample, sequenced in a study of blood T cell repertoires in COVID-19. Clones were read by immunoSEQ multiplex PCR, and TCRdb kept only the in-frame ones, dropping some. The repertoire holds tens of thousands of clones, with approximately 90% as singletons. The specimen sequenced was peripheral blood. The receptor source for this set is a man in his 60s with acute or convalescent COVID-19.

The chain carries TRBV5-4 and TRBJ2-5; D unresolved. Germline V gene lookup returns CDR1 SGHNT and CDR2 YYREEE (reference sequence). This CDR3 is built from 12 residues. Trimming cost V 0 bases and J 5 bases, with 5 bases left between them. The DNA of the CDR3 is TGTGCCAGCAGCTTGGAAGCGGAGACCCAGTACTTC. Translating it yields CASSLEAETQYF.

This clone has just a few counts. The chain has TRBV19 and TRBJ1-1; D not certain. V was trimmed by 7 bases and J by 0 bases, leaving 12 bases between them. The CDR3 length is 14 residues. Germline V gene data show CDR1 as LNHDA and CDR2 as SQIVND (reference sequence). The CDR3 DNA sequence: TGTGCCAGTACCCTAGAGGGCTTGAACACTGAAGCTTTCTTT. Amino acid sequence: CASTLEGLNTEAFF.